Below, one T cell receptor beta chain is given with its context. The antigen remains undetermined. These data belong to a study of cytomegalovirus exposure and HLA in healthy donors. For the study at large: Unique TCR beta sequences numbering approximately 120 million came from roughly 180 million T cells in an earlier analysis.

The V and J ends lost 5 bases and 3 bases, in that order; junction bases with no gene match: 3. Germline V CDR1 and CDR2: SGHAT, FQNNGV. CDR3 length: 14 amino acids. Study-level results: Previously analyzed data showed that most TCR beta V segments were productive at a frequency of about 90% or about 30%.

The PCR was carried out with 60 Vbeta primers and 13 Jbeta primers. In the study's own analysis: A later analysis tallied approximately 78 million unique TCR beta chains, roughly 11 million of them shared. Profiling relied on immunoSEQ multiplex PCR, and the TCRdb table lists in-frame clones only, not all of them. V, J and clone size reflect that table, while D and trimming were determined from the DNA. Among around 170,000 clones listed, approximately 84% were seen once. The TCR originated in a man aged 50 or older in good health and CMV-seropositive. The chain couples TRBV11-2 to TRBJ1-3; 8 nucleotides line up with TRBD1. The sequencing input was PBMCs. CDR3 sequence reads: CASSRDRFGNTIYF. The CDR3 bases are TGTGCCAGCAGCAGGGACAGGTTTGGAAACACCATATATTTT.